One and the same sample provided the 21 T cell receptor beta chains below, sequenced in a study of OX40 agonist ivuxolimab in advanced cancers. Repertoires were generated with immunoSEQ multiplex PCR, while TCRdb's copy carries only in-frame clones and drops some. The sample includes tens of thousands of clones, around 91% of them seen just once. The starting material was CD4+ or CD8+ T cells sorted from blood, obtained in a trial of the OX40 agonist ivuxolimab. These TCRs come from an adult with an advanced solid tumor such as melanoma, head and neck, liver or kidney cancer.

The CDR3 sequence: CAWSPGLGTGSWETQYF. The CDR3 DNA sequence: TGTGCCTGGAGTCCCGGACTAGGGACAGGGAGTTGGGAGACCCAGTACTTC. This chain connects TRBV30 to TRBJ2-5; 9 bases are shared with TRBD1. J lost 5 bases, V lost 2 bases, and 15 bases had no gene match. Germline V gene sequence: CDR1 GTSNPN, CDR2 SVGIG (reference sequence). This CDR3 spans 17 amino acids.

This clone was seen only a few times. Here the CDR3 DNA reads TGTGCCAGCAGCCAACGGGTCGAGGGGGCGAGAGGCTACACCTTC. Its translation is CASSQRVEGARGYTF. The genes are TRBV11-2 and TRBJ1-2; 7 nucleotides match TRBD1. CDR1 and CDR2 (germline): SGHAT, FQNNGV. J lost 8 bases, V lost 5 bases, and 14 bases had no gene match. The CDR3 has 15 amino acids.

The J gene is TRBJ2-3, the V gene TRBV11-3; weak D call: TRBD2 (5 bases). CDR3 length: 13 residues. Germline lookup yields CDR1 SGHNT and CDR2 YENEEA. Trimming stripped 0 bases from V and 4 bases from J, with 5 bases between. CDR3 region: CASSLEEADTQYF. CDR3 bases: TGTGCCAGCAGCTTAGAGGAGGCAGATACGCAGTATTTT. The variable domain in full, completed from reference TRBV11-3 and TRBJ2-3, reads EAGVVQSPRYKIIEKKQPVAFWCNPISGHNTLYWYLQNLGQGPELLIRYENEEAVDDSQLPKDRFSAERLKGVDSTLKIQPAELGDSAVYLCASSLEEADTQYFGPGTRLTVL.

This chain uses TRBV15 with TRBJ1-4, with TRBD1 matching 10 bases. V was pared by 3 bases and J by 3 bases, with 7 bases of the junction left unmatched. In germline, CDR1 is LNHNV, CDR2 YYDKDF (reference sequence). The CDR3 has 17 residues. CDR3: CATSRGTGELANEKLFF. The CDR3 coding sequence is TGTGCCACCAGCAGGGGGACAGGGGAGTTGGCTAATGAAAAACTGTTTTTT.

The chain links TRBV5-6 to TRBJ1-2; maybe TRBD1 (5 bases). V gave up 2 bases and J gave up 2 bases, with 10 bases separating them. Germline lookup yields CDR1 SGHDT and CDR2 YYEEEE. This CDR3 contains 14 residues. CDR3 in DNA: TGTGCCAGCAGCTTTAACAGGCTAAACTATGGCTACACCTTC. Its protein product is CASSFNRLNYGYTF. The whole variable domain, remainder taken from reference TRBV5-6 and TRBJ1-2, is DAGVTQSPTHLIKTRGQQVTLRCSPKSGHDTVSWYQQALGQGPQFIFQYYEEEERQRGNFPDRFSGHQFPNYSSELNVNALLLGDSALYLCASSFNRLNYGYTFGSGTRLTVV.

This sequence joins TRBV21-1 and TRBJ1-1. TRBV21-1 is recorded as a pseudogene. This CDR3 contains 14 residues. The CDR3 DNA follows: TGTGCCAGCAGCAAAAGGACCCGAAGCACTGAAGCTTTCTTT. This sequence encodes CASSKRTRSTEAFF.

The chain combines TRBV11-3 with TRBJ1-1; TRBD1 is a possible D gene (5 bases). This CDR3 comprises 13 residues. CDR1 is SGHNT, CDR2 YENEEA, per germline. V lost 5 bases and J 4 bases, leaving 11 bases between the germline ends. The CDR3 here is CASSQGRVTEAFF. The DNA for the CDR3 is TGTGCCAGCAGCCAAGGCAGGGTCACTGAAGCTTTCTTT.

The CDR3, as DNA: TGTGCCAGCAGCTTAGTTGGGGGGGCAGATACGCAGTATTTT. Its translation is CASSLVGGADTQYF. V is TRBV7-8 and J is TRBJ2-3, with 7 bases that match TRBD2. Looked up from germline, CDR1 is SGHVS and CDR2 is FQNEAQ. With 1 base clipped from V and 4 bases from J, the junction kept 2 bases outside the gene matches. The CDR3 extends over 14 amino acids.

In nucleotides, the CDR3 is TGTGCCAGTGGACAGTTGAACACTGAAGCTTTCTTT. Translating it yields CASGQLNTEAFF. V usage is TRBV2 and J usage is TRBJ1-1; D might be TRBD1 (6 bases). V was shortened by 9 bases and J by 0 bases, with 8 bases between the two germline ends. The length of the CDR3 is 12 residues. CDR1 and CDR2 from the germline V gene are SNHLY and FYNNEI. The full variable domain, in which reference TRBV2 and TRBJ1-1 provide the parts outside the CDR3, is EPEVTQTPSHQVTQMGQEVILRCVPISNHLYFYWYRQILGQKVEFLVSFYNNEISEKSEIFDDQFSVERPDGSNFTLKIRSTKLEDSAMYFCASGQLNTEAFFGQGTRLTVV.

The gene calls are TRBV5-1 and TRBJ1-4; 7 bases map to TRBD1. V lost 2 bases to trimming and J lost 3 bases; unmatched junction nucleotides: 4. CDR1 is SGHRS, CDR2 YFSETQ, per germline. There are 15 residues in the CDR3. The CDR3 coding sequence is TGCGCCAGCAGCTTACAGGGGATGTCTAATGAAAAACTGTTTTTT. Its protein product is CASSLQGMSNEKLFF.

The sample holds a few counts of this clone. The chain's CDR3 is CASSTTGGNTEAFF. CDR3 nucleotides: TGTGCCAGTAGTACCACAGGGGGGAACACTGAAGCTTTCTTT. V gene TRBV19 combines with J gene TRBJ1-1; TRBD1 aligns across 8 bases. Germline-derived CDR1 and CDR2 are LNHDA and SQIVND (reference sequence). CDR3 length equals 14 residues. J lost 1 base, V lost 4 bases, and 2 bases had no gene match.

The rearrangement links TRBV11-2 to TRBJ1-1; no firm D call. CDR3 length: 16 amino acids. CDR1 is SGHAT, CDR2 FQNNGV, per germline. V shed 3 bases and J shed 0 bases, with 14 bases lying between them. The CDR3 protein is CASSFPGFDMNTEAFF. In DNA form, the CDR3 reads TGTGCCAGCAGCTTTCCGGGGTTTGACATGAACACTGAAGCTTTCTTT.

The chain recombines TRBV30 with TRBJ2-3, with 9 bases lining up with TRBD2. The CDR3 spans 12 residues. CDR1 is GTSNPN and CDR2 is SVGIG in the germline V gene (reference sequence). Unmatched junction bases numbered 3, after V lost 7 bases and J lost 4 bases. As DNA, the CDR3 is TGTGCCTACCAGCGGGGGGCAGATACGCAGTATTTT. Amino acid sequence: CAYQRGADTQYF.

The V gene is TRBV2, the J gene TRBJ2-2, with D tentatively TRBD2 (6 bases). CDR3 length: 15 amino acids. Germline V gene sequence: CDR1 SNHLY, CDR2 FYNNEI. With 5 bases removed from V and 0 bases from J, the gap between germline ends came to 10 bases. CDR3 region: CASSPWRANTGELFF. In nucleotides, the CDR3 is TGTGCCAGCAGTCCTTGGAGGGCGAACACCGGGGAGCTGTTTTTT.

The chain combines TRBV4-2 with TRBJ2-5; TRBD2 agrees at 12 bases. The V and J ends lost 2 bases and 2 bases, in that order; junction bases with no gene match: 3. In germline, CDR1 is LGHNA, CDR2 YNFKEQ. The CDR3 is 16 residues long. The DNA of the CDR3 is TGTGCCAGCAGCCAACAAGGACTAGCGGGGCAAGAGACCCAGTACTTC. Protein: CASSQQGLAGQETQYF.

This clone was recorded only once. J is TRBJ1-4 and V is TRBV7-9; TRBD1 might be the D (5 bases). The germline gives CDR1 SEHNR, CDR2 FQNEAQ (reference sequence). This CDR3 has 14 amino acids. With 3 bases removed from V and 1 base from J, the gap between germline ends came to 6 bases. Written as DNA, the CDR3 is TGTGCCAGCAGCTTTGGACAAACTAATGAAAAACTGTTTTTT. Translated, it gives CASSFGQTNEKLFF.

This clone came up once. V and J are TRBV27 and TRBJ2-1; D tentatively reads TRBD1 or TRBD2 (5 bases each). The ends were cut back, 4 bases at V and 8 bases at J, with 12 bases in the middle. Germline CDR1 MNHEY, CDR2 SMNVEV (reference sequence). The CDR3 is made up of 13 amino acids. Here the CDR3 reads CASSYGARDEQFF. CDR3 in DNA: TGTGCCAGCAGTTACGGGGCTAGGGATGAGCAGTTCTTC.

The gene calls are TRBV19 and TRBJ2-1; perhaps TRBD2 as D (5 bases). The CDR3 runs 15 residues. Germline V CDR1 and CDR2: LNHDA, SQIVND (reference sequence). The V end was cut by 1 base, the J end by 4 bases, with 11 bases between. As DNA, the CDR3 is TGTGCCAGTAGTATAGCGGGAAACCTATACAATGAGCAGTTCTTC. This codes for CASSIAGNLYNEQFF.

The rearrangement joins TRBV30 to TRBJ1-5, with TRBD1 matching 7 bases. Trimming at V came to 2 bases and at J to 8 bases, leaving 12 bases not matched to a gene. Germline V lookup: CDR1 GTSNPN, CDR2 SVGIG (reference sequence). The CDR3 is 15 residues long. CDR3 DNA: TGTGCCTGGAGTACCGGGACAGTAGGGAGAGAGCCCCAGCATTTT. It encodes CAWSTGTVGREPQHF.

The chain links TRBV11-3 to TRBJ2-6; tentatively, D is TRBD1 (6 bases). The V end lost 1 base, the J end lost 4 bases, and 11 bases lay between the germline ends. CDR3 length: 16 residues. CDR1 is SGHNT and CDR2 is YENEEA in the germline V gene. CDR3 DNA: TGTGCCAGCAGCTTAGGTCAGGGGTACGGGGCCAACGTCCTGACTTTC. It translates to CASSLGQGYGANVLTF.

The chain joins TRBV5-1 to TRBJ2-2; D is uncertain. Germline V gene data show CDR1 as SGHRS and CDR2 as YFSETQ. Trimming removed 1 base from V and 5 bases from J, with 18 bases in between. The CDR3 covers 17 residues. The CDR3 sequence is CASSLLPSPTETGELFF. Written as DNA, the CDR3 is TGCGCCAGCAGCTTGCTACCGAGCCCTACAGAGACCGGGGAGCTGTTTTTT.